These 12 T cell receptor beta chains originate from one sample sequenced in a study of Ad26.COV2.S vaccination and SARS-CoV-2 variants. Profiled with immunoSEQ multiplex PCR; TCRdb holds only in-frame clones, not every one. Of around 350,000 clones listed, roughly 81% are singletons. The sample's treatment: approximately 18 received Ad26.COV2.S at low or high dose, single or two shots; about 5 received placebo; per-sample allocation not given. At day 63 after the first vaccine or placebo injection, samples were drawn. Sequencing used peripheral blood, obtained in a trial of Ad26.COV2.S vaccine versus placebo. Receptor source: a person aged 18 to 65 who received the Ad26.COV2.S COVID-19 vaccine or a placebo.

The chain joins TRBV9 to TRBJ2-1; TRBD2 agrees at 7 bases. The CDR3 is 15 residues long. Germline V lookup: CDR1 SGDLS, CDR2 YYNGEE. Trimming removed 4 bases from V and 3 bases from J; junction bases left unmatched: 7. CDR3: CASSLGGSFYNEQFF. The CDR3 coding sequence is TGTGCCAGCAGCCTTGGCGGGAGTTTCTACAATGAGCAGTTCTTC.

The gene calls are TRBV27 and TRBJ2-7, with D perhaps given as TRBD1 or TRBD2 (5 bases each). V was pared by 6 bases and J by 5 bases, with 23 bases between. CDR3 length equals 16 residues. CDR1 and CDR2 (germline): MNHEY, SMNVEV (reference sequence). CDR3 nucleotide sequence: TGTGCCAGCAGGTTGAATGGGTTTTGGGGGTACGACGAGCAGTACTTC. Amino acid sequence: CASRLNGFWGYDEQYF.

J is TRBJ2-3 and V is TRBV10-3; D unclear. In germline, CDR1 is ENHRY, CDR2 SYGVKD. The V gene lost 2 bases and the J gene lost 0 bases, with 9 bases spanning the gap. The CDR3 spans 15 residues. CDR3 region: CAISETQPSTDTQYF. CDR3 nucleotide sequence: TGTGCCATCAGTGAGACACAGCCTAGCACAGATACGCAGTATTTT.

The V call is TRBV5-1, the J call TRBJ1-2; D may be TRBD1 (5 bases). CDR3 size: 17 residues. V lost 2 bases, J lost 4 bases, and 21 bases lay in between. Germline CDR1 reads SGHRS; CDR2 reads YFSETQ. In DNA form, the CDR3 reads TGCGCCAGCAGCTTTCGGTTAGACAGCCCAAACCTCTATGGCTACACCTTC. This gives the protein CASSFRLDSPNLYGYTF. Full variable domain (missing parts from reference TRBV5-1 and TRBJ1-2): KAGVTQTPRYLIKTRGQQVTLSCSPISGHRSVSWYQQTPGQGLQFLFEYFSETQRNKGNFPGRFSGRQFSNSRSEMNVSTLELGDSALYLCASSFRLDSPNLYGYTFGSGTRLTVV.

V gene TRBV6-5 combines with J gene TRBJ2-4; D possibly corresponds to TRBD2 (6 bases). Between the trimmed V and J ends, which lost 0 bases and 7 bases, there was a span of 10 bases. The CDR3 runs 14 residues. Germline CDR1 is MNHEY and CDR2 is SVGAGI. The CDR3 loop reads CASSYSKEGNIQYF. The CDR3, as DNA: TGTGCCAGCAGTTACTCGAAGGAGGGGAACATTCAGTACTTC.

The CDR3 coding sequence is TGTGCCACCCCAAGACAGCCGCGCGATGTTTTCTTGAACACCGGGGAGCTGTTTTTT. Its protein is CATPRQPRDVFLNTGELFF. V gene TRBV13 combines with J gene TRBJ2-2, with D perhaps matching TRBD1 (5 bases). This CDR3 is 19 amino acids long. V dropped 10 bases and J dropped 1 base, with 28 bases sitting between them. Germline CDR1 reads PRHDT; CDR2 reads FYEKMQ (reference sequence).

The V and J genes are TRBV5-6 and TRBJ1-1; D unresolved. Trimming cost V 4 bases and J 1 base, with 17 bases left between them. Looked up from germline, CDR1 is SGHDT and CDR2 is YYEEEE. CDR3 length: 16 residues. The CDR3: CASSQGLLAANTEAFF. The CDR3 DNA follows: TGTGCCAGCAGCCAAGGATTGCTAGCAGCGAACACTGAAGCTTTCTTT. Full variable domain (missing parts from reference TRBV5-6 and TRBJ1-1): DAGVTQSPTHLIKTRGQQVTLRCSPKSGHDTVSWYQQALGQGPQFIFQYYEEEERQRGNFPDRFSGHQFPNYSSELNVNALLLGDSALYLCASSQGLLAANTEAFFGQGTRLTVV.

V usage is TRBV5-1 and J usage is TRBJ2-1; 7 bases map to TRBD1. Per germline, CDR1 SGHRS and CDR2 YFSETQ. J gave up 4 bases and V 3 bases, and 1 base lay outside the gene matches. The CDR3 extends over 13 amino acids. CDR3 sequence (DNA): TGCGCCAGCAGCTCGGACAGGTACAATGAGCAGTTCTTC. Its protein is CASSSDRYNEQFF.

The chain combines TRBV14 with TRBJ2-5, with a tentative D call TRBD1 (5 bases). Germline V CDR1 and CDR2: SGHDN, FVKESK. The CDR3 spans 15 residues. V lost 4 bases and J 5 bases, leaving 17 bases between the germline ends. Written as DNA, the CDR3 is TGTGCCAGCAGCCCGCGAAGACAGCCTTGGGAGACCCAGTACTTC. Encoded protein: CASSPRRQPWETQYF.

The chain recombines TRBV5-1 with TRBJ2-5, with TRBD2 matching over 10 bases. CDR1 is SGHRS, CDR2 YFSETQ, per germline. Trimming removed 0 bases from V and 5 bases from J; junction bases left unmatched: 7. The CDR3 totals 16 residues. This CDR3 reads CASSLGTSGGGETQYF. The DNA for the CDR3 is TGCGCCAGCAGCTTGGGGACTAGCGGAGGGGGGGAGACCCAGTACTTC.

V gene TRBV28 combines with J gene TRBJ2-3; 10 bases align to TRBD2. Trimming took 4 bases from V and 0 from J; bases not matched to a gene: 4. Per the germline V gene, CDR1 is MDHEN and CDR2 is SYDVKM. The CDR3 has 16 residues. The CDR3 bases are TGTGCCAGCAGTTCCCGGACTAGCGGCAGCACAGATACGCAGTATTTT. Translating it yields CASSSRTSGSTDTQYF.

This clone was seen just once. The chain joins TRBV27 to TRBJ2-5; D is perhaps TRBD1 (5 bases). The V gene's germline CDR1 is MNHEY and CDR2 SMNVEV (reference sequence). The CDR3 loop spans 14 amino acids. V was trimmed by 5 bases and J by 4 bases, leaving 14 bases between them. The CDR3 spells CASSPRGQGETQYF. CDR3 bases: TGTGCCAGCAGTCCACGCGGCCAGGGAGAGACCCAGTACTTC.